This T cell receptor (beta chain) was recorded in a study of shared clonotypes between healthy human individuals. Study-level findings and limits: Estimated richness values were generally larger in naive subsets than in memory subsets. Against clonotypes common to all four donors, non-shared ones had lower generation probabilities. Some naive CD4 clonotypes, around 4.9%, turned up in common across a handful of donors.

TCRdb's table, derived via immunoSEQ multiplex PCR, lists solely in-frame clones and lacks some. The table records around 1,100,000 clones, roughly 80% of them present only once. In this sample, this clone turned up once. As yet, its antigen is unknown. Looked up from germline, CDR1 is MDHEN and CDR2 is SYDVKM. The V end was cut by 4 bases, the J end by 3 bases, with 12 bases between. The CDR3 extends over 15 amino acids. The sequence was obtained from a man between 18 and 29 years old in good health. Some clones in this sample may be carry-over from other donors' samples. Sequenced material: memory CD4+ T cells from PBMCs. As for subset: CD45RA-negative fraction. The V call is TRBV28, the J call TRBJ1-4; D may be TRBD1 (6 bases). The CDR3 is CASSSGGPANEKLFF. The CDR3 coding sequence is TGTGCCAGCAGTTCTGGGGGGCCCGCTAATGAAAAACTGTTTTTT.